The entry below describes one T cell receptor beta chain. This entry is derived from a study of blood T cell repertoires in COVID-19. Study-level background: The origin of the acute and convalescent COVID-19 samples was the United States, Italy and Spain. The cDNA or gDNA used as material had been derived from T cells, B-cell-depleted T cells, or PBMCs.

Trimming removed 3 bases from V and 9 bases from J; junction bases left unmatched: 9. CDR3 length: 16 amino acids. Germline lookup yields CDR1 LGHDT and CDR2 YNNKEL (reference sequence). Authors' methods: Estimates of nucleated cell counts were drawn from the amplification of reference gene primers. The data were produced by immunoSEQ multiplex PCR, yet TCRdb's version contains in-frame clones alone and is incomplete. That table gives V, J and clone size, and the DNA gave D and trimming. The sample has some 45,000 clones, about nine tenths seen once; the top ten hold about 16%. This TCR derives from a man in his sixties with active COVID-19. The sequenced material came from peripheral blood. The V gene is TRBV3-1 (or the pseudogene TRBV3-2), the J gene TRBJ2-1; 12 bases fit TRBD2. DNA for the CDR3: TGTGCCAGCAGCCAGACATTGACTAGCGGGAGTGGTGAGCAGTTCTTC. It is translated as CASSQTLTSGSGEQFF.